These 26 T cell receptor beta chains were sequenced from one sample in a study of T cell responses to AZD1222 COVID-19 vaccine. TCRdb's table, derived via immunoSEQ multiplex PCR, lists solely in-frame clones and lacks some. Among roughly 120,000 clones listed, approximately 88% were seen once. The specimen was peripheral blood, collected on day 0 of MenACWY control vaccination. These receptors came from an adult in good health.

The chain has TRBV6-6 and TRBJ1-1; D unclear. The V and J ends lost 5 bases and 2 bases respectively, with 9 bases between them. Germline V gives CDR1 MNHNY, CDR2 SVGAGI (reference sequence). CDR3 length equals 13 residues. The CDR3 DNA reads TGTGCCAGCAGTCTGACGAGTAACACTGAAGCTTTCTTT. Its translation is CASSLTSNTEAFF.

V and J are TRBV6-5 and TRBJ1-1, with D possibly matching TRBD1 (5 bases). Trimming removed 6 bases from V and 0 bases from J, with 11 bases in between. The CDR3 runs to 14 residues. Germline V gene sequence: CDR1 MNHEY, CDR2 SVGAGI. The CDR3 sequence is CASRDIGVNTEAFF. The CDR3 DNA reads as TGTGCCAGCAGGGACATTGGCGTGAACACTGAAGCTTTCTTT.

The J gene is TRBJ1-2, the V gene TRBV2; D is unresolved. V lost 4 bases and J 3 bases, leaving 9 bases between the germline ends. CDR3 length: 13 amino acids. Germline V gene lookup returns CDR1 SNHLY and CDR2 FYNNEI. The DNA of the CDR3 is TGTGCCAGCAGTGGTGGCGGCTACTATGGCTACACCTTC. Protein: CASSGGGYYGYTF.

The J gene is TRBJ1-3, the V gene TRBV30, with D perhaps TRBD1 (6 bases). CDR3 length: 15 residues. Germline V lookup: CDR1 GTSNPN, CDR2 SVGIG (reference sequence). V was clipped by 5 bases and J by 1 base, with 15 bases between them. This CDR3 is CAWSGTRLSGNTIYF. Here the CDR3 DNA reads TGTGCCTGGTCCGGGACACGGCTTTCTGGAAACACCATATATTTT.

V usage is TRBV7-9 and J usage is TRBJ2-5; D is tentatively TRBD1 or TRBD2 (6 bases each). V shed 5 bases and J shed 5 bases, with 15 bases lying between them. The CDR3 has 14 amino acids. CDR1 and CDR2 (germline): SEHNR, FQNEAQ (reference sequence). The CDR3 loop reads CASSQEGGLETQYF. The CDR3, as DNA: TGTGCCAGCAGCCAGGAGGGGGGTCTGGAGACCCAGTACTTC.

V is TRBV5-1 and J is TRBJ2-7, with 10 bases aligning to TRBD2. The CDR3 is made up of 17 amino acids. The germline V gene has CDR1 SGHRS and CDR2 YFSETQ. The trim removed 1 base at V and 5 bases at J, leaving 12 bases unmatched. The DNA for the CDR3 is TGCGCCAGCAGCTTGCCGCTAGTAGCGGGGGGCGTGAACGAGCAGTACTTC. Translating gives CASSLPLVAGGVNEQYF.

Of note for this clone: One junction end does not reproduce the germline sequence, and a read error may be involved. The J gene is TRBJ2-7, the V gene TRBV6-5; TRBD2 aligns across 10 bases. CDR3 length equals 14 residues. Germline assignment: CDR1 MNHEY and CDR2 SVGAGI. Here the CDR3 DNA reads TGTGTCAGCAGTCCTAGCGGGAGACGATACGAGCAGTACTTC. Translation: CVSSPSGRRYEQYF.

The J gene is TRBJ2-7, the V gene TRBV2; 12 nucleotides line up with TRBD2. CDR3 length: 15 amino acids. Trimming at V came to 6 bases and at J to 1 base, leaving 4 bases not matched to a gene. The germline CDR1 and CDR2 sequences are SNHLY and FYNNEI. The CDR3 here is CASRSGLAGSYEQYF. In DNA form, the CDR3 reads TGTGCCAGCAGATCGGGACTAGCGGGTTCCTACGAGCAGTACTTC.

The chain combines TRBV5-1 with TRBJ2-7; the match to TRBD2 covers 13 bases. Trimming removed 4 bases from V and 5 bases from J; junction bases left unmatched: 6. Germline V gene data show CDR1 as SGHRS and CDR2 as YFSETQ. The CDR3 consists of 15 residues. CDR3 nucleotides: TGCGCCAGCAGCGGAGGACTAGCGGGAGATAACGAGCAGTACTTC. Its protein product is CASSGGLAGDNEQYF.

The chain's CDR3 is CSASANTEAFF. Written as DNA, the CDR3 is TGCAGTGCTAGTGCTAACACTGAAGCTTTCTTT. V is TRBV20-1 and J is TRBJ1-1; no clear D gene. The V gene lost 3 bases and the J gene lost 2 bases, with 4 bases spanning the gap. Per the germline V gene, CDR1 is DFQATT and CDR2 is SNEGSKA (reference sequence). CDR3 length equals 11 residues.

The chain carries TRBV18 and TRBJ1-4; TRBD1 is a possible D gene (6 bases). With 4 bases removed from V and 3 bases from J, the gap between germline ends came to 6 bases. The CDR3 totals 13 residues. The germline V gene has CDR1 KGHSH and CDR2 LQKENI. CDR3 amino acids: CASSQGANEKLFF. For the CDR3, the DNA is TGTGCCAGCTCACAGGGGGCTAATGAAAAACTGTTTTTT.

The CDR3 coding sequence is TGTGCCAGCAGTTCCGGGACTTTTAATGAGCAGTTCTTC. Translation gives CASSSGTFNEQFF. The chain recombines TRBV6-5 with TRBJ2-1, with TRBD2 as a possible D gene (6 bases). Trimming stripped 4 bases from V and 7 bases from J, with 11 bases between. The length of the CDR3 is 13 residues. CDR1 is MNHEY and CDR2 is SVGAGI in the germline V gene.

The DNA for the CDR3 is TGTGCCAGCAGCTGGCCCTTTGGGCGGTCCGGGGACAATGAGCAGTTCTTC. As protein: CASSWPFGRSGDNEQFF. The rearrangement uses TRBV5-4 and TRBJ2-1; perhaps TRBD2 as D (5 bases). Germline V gives CDR1 SGHNT, CDR2 YYREEE (reference sequence). Trimming pared 3 bases from V and 5 bases from J, leaving 21 bases between. The CDR3 spans 17 residues. Full variable domain (missing parts from reference TRBV5-4 and TRBJ2-1): ETGVTQSPTHLIKTRGQQVTLRCSSQSGHNTVSWYQQALGQGPQFIFQYYREEENGRGNFPPRFSGLQFPNYSSELNVNALELDDSALYLCASSWPFGRSGDNEQFFGPGTRLTVL.

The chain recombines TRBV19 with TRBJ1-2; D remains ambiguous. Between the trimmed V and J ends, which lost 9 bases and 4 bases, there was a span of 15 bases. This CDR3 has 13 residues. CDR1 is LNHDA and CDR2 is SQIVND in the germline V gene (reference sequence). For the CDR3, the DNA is TGTGCCAGCACCCCCAGGAAATTCTATGGCTACACCTTC. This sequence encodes CASTPRKFYGYTF.

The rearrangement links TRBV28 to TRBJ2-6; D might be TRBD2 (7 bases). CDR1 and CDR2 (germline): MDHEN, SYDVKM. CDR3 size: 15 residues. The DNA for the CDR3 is TGTGCTTGGAGTCCGGGGGGCAATGGGGCCAACGTCCTGACTTTC. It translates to CAWSPGGNGANVLTF.

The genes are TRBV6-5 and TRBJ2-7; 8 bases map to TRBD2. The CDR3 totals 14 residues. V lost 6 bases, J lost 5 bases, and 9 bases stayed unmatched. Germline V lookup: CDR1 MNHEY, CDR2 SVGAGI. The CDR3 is CASSTGTSRHEQYF. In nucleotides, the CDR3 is TGTGCCAGCAGCACCGGGACTAGTCGCCACGAGCAGTACTTC.

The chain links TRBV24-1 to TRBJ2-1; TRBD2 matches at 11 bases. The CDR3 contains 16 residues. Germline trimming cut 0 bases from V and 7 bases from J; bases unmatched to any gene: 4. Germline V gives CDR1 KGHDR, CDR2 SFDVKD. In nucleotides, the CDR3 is TGTGCCACCAGTGATTTGGGCCTAGCGGGAGGAAATGAGCAGTTCTTC. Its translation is CATSDLGLAGGNEQFF.

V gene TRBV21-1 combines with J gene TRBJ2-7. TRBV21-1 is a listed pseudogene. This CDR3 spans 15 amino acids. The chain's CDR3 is CASSKVRVGSYEQYF. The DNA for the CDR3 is TGTGCCAGCAGCAAAGTTAGAGTTGGCAGCTACGAGCAGTACTTC.

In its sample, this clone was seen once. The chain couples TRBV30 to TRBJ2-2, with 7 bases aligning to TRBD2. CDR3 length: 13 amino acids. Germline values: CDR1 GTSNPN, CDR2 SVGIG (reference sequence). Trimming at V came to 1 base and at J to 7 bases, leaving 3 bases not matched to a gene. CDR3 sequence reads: CAWSERGDGELFF. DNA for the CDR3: TGTGCCTGGAGTGAACGGGGGGACGGGGAGCTGTTTTTT. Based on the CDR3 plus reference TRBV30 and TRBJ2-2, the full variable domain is SQTIHQWPATLVQPVGSPLSLECTVEGTSNPNLYWYRQAAGRGLQLLFYSVGIGQISSEVPQNLSASRPQDRQFILSSKKLLLSDSGFYLCAWSERGDGELFFGEGSRLTVL.

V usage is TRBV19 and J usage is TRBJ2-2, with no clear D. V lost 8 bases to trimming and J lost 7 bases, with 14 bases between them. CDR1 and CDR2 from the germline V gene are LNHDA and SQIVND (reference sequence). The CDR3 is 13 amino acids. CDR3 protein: CASRPGGDGELFF. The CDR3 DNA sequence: TGTGCCAGTCGCCCAGGCGGAGACGGGGAGCTGTTTTTT.

The CDR3 region is CASSRKRTSGSIVYNEQFF. For the CDR3, the DNA is TGTGCCAGCAGCCGAAAAAGGACTAGCGGGAGTATCGTCTACAATGAGCAGTTCTTC. This rearrangement joins TRBV7-9 to TRBJ2-1; TRBD2 aligns across 13 bases. J was trimmed by 3 bases and V by 5 bases; bases with no gene match: 13. This CDR3 region has 19 residues. Germline-derived CDR1 and CDR2 are SEHNR and FQNEAQ (reference sequence).

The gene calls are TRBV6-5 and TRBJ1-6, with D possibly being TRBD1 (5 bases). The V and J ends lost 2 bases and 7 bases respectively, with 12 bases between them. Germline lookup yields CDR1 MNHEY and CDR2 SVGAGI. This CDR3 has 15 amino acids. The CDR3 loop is CASSYLRDENSPLHF. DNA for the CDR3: TGTGCCAGCAGTTACCTCCGGGACGAAAATTCACCCCTCCACTTT.

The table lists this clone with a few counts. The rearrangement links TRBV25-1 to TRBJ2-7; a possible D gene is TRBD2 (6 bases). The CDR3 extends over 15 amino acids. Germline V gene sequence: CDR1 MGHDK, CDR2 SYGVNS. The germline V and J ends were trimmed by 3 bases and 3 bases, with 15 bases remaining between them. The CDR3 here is CASSEKDSGGYEQYF. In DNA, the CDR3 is TGTGCCAGCAGTGAGAAGGATAGCGGTGGCTACGAGCAGTACTTC.

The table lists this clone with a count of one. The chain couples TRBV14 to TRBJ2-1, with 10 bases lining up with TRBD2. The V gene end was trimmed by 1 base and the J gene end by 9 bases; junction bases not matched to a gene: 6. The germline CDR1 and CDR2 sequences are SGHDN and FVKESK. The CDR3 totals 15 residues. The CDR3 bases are TGTGCCAGCAGCCAAGTGCGGGCTAGCGGGAGTGAGCAGTTCTTC. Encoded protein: CASSQVRASGSEQFF.

Here the CDR3 DNA reads TGTGCCAGCAGCTACGACAGGGATCAGCCCCAGCATTTT. It specifies CASSYDRDQPQHF. The chain uses TRBV2 and TRBJ1-5; 7 nucleotides agree with TRBD1. CDR1 and CDR2 (germline): SNHLY, FYNNEI. The CDR3 has 13 residues. The ends lost 6 bases at V and 5 bases at J; junction bases unmatched: 4.

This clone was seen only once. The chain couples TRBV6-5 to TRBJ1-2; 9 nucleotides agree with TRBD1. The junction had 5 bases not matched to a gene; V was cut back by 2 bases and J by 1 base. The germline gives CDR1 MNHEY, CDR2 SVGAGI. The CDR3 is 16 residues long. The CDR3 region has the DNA TGTGCCAGCAGTTACACTCGGACAGGGGATAACTATGGCTACACCTTC. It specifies CASSYTRTGDNYGYTF.